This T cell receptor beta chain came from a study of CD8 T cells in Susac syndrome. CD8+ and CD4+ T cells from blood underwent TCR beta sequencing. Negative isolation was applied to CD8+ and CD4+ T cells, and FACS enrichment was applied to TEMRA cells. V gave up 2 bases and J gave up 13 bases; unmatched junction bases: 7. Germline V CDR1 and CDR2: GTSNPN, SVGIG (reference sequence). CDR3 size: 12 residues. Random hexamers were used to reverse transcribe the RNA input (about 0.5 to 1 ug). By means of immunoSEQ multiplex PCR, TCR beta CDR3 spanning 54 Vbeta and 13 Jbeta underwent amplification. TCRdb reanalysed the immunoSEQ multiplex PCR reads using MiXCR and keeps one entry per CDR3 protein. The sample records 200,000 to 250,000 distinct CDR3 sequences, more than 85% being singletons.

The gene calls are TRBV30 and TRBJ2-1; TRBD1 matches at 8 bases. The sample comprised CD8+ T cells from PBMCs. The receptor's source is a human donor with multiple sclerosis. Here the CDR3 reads CAWSSLDRGQFF. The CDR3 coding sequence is TGTGCCTGGAGTTCCCTAGACAGGGGACAGTTCTTC.